These 29 T cell receptor beta chains share one sample of origin, sequenced in a study of shared clonotypes between healthy human individuals. Using immunoSEQ multiplex PCR, the repertoire was profiled, and TCRdb retains in-frame clones only, with some absent. The sample lists millions of clones, roughly 93% occurring once. The sample taken for sequencing was naive CD4+ T cells from PBMCs. The subset was: CD45RA+ positively selected. The receptors were gathered from a man between 18 and 35 years old in good health. Some clones in this sample may be carry-over from other donors' samples.

This clone occurred once. The CDR3 nucleotides read TGTGCCAGCAGCCAACGACAGGGAAGAATGAGGGGCGAGCAGTTCTTC. Amino acid sequence: CASSQRQGRMRGEQFF. The chain is built from TRBV5-4 and TRBJ2-1, with TRBD1 matching 7 bases. Per germline, CDR1 SGHNT and CDR2 YYREEE (reference sequence). V trimming: 4 bases; J trimming: 10 bases; junction bases outside the gene matches: 17. There are 16 residues in the CDR3.

The gene calls are TRBV28 and TRBJ2-5, with TRBD1 matching 8 bases. This CDR3 comprises 13 residues. The V and J ends lost 6 bases and 5 bases, in that order; junction bases with no gene match: 5. Germline CDR1 and CDR2: MDHEN and SYDVKM. CDR3 region: CASRRTGMETQYF. In DNA, the CDR3 is TGTGCCAGCAGGCGGACAGGGATGGAGACCCAGTACTTC. Using reference TRBV28 and TRBJ2-5 for the parts outside the CDR3, the full variable domain is DVKVTQSSRYLVKRTGEKVFLECVQDMDHENMFWYRQDPGLGLRLIYFSYDVKMKEKGDIPEGYSVSREKKERFSLILESASTNQTSMYLCASRRTGMETQYFGPGTRLLVL.

The CDR3 sequence: CASSLTFSLAGGNEQFF. In nucleotides, the CDR3 is TGTGCCAGCAGCTTAACGTTCTCACTAGCGGGAGGGAATGAGCAGTTCTTC. The chain joins TRBV7-3 to TRBJ2-1; 13 nucleotides line up with TRBD2. The V gene end was trimmed by 0 bases and the J gene end by 7 bases; junction bases not matched to a gene: 6. CDR1 is SGHTA, CDR2 FQGTGA, per germline. This CDR3 has 17 amino acids. Drawing the rest from reference TRBV7-3 and TRBJ2-1, the complete variable domain is GAGVSQTPSNKVTEKGKYVELRCDPISGHTALYWYRQSLGQGPEFLIYFQGTGAADDSGLPNDRFFAVRPEGSVSTLKIQRTERGDSAVYLCASSLTFSLAGGNEQFFGPGTRLTVL.

The chain uses TRBV5-4 and TRBJ2-7, with 7 nucleotides matching TRBD2. The CDR3 sequence is 20 residues long. The junction had 27 bases not matched to a gene; V was cut back by 4 bases and J by 5 bases. The germline V gene encodes CDR1 SGHNT and CDR2 YYREEE (reference sequence). The CDR3: CASSPPPEVGWGGSRNEQYF. The DNA of the CDR3 is TGTGCCAGCAGCCCTCCTCCTGAGGTGGGTTGGGGCGGGAGCCGAAACGAGCAGTACTTC.

The genes are TRBV7-3 and TRBJ2-1, with 13 positions matching TRBD2. V trimming: 5 bases; J trimming: 0 bases; junction bases outside the gene matches: 4. Germline lookup yields CDR1 SGHTA and CDR2 FQGTGA. The CDR3 length is 17 residues. The CDR3 is CASSLLAGGSSYNEQFF. In nucleotides, the CDR3 is TGTGCCAGCAGCCTACTAGCGGGAGGGAGCTCCTACAATGAGCAGTTCTTC.

The rearrangement uses TRBV4-1 and TRBJ2-7; D uncertain. V lost 0 bases and J 9 bases, leaving 12 bases between the germline ends. Germline assignment: CDR1 MGHRA and CDR2 YSYEKL. The CDR3 is 13 amino acids. CDR3 amino acids: CASSQDLGRRQYF. CDR3 nucleotides: TGCGCCAGCAGCCAAGATCTCGGCAGGAGGCAGTACTTC.

The chain couples TRBV5-4 to TRBJ2-7; D gene ambiguous. Germline CDR1 SGHNT, CDR2 YYREEE (reference sequence). This CDR3 is built from 15 residues. The V gene lost 4 bases and the J gene lost 1 base, with 15 bases spanning the gap. The CDR3 protein is CASSHTLDTSYEQYF. The CDR3 nucleotides are TGTGCCAGCAGCCACACGCTAGACACGTCCTACGAGCAGTACTTC.

V gene TRBV29-1 combines with J gene TRBJ1-2; 10 bases line up with TRBD1. The CDR3 totals 13 residues. V lost 6 bases, J lost 7 bases, and 8 bases stayed unmatched. The germline V gene encodes CDR1 SQVTM and CDR2 ANQGSEA. DNA for the CDR3: TGCAGCGTCCTCGGACAGGGGGTTTCTGGCTACACCTTC. Its translation is CSVLGQGVSGYTF.

Concerning this clone itself: Other DNA sequences within the sample encode an identical CDR3. The chain uses TRBV19 and TRBJ2-7; TRBD1 matches at 9 bases. Germline CDR1 LNHDA, CDR2 SQIVND (reference sequence). The V segment lost 4 bases and the J segment 3 bases; nucleotides outside the gene matches: 4. CDR3 length: 14 amino acids. The CDR3 region has the DNA TGTGCCAGTAGTACAGGGACAGGGAGCTACGAGCAGTACTTC. It translates to CASSTGTGSYEQYF.

In regard to this clone: Here the CDR3 omits its conserved ending phenylalanine or tryptophan, so a read error is the likely source. V usage is TRBV4-1 and J usage is TRBJ2-7; no firm D call. The CDR3 spans 15 residues. Trimming took off 4 bases at V and 1 base at J, with 14 bases between the two ends. Germline values: CDR1 MGHRA, CDR2 YSYEKL. This chain's CDR3 is CASSLLDPGSYEQYL. CDR3 DNA: TGCGCCAGCAGCCTTTTGGATCCCGGTTCCTACGAGCAGTACCTC.

The CDR3 bases are TGTGCCAGCAGCTCCGGGTCTGCAGATACGCAGTATTTT. Translated: CASSSGSADTQYF. V and J are TRBV7-6 and TRBJ2-3; D remains unclear. This CDR3 has 13 residues. The V gene lost 4 bases and the J gene lost 4 bases, with 9 bases spanning the gap. Germline CDR1 and CDR2: SGHVS and FNYEAQ.

This chain uses TRBV19 with TRBJ1-5; TRBD1 aligns across 8 bases. This CDR3 has 14 amino acids. CDR1 and CDR2 (germline): LNHDA, SQIVND (reference sequence). The V segment lost 9 bases and the J segment 5 bases; nucleotides outside the gene matches: 9. The CDR3 spells CASRRAGGDQPQHF. CDR3 DNA sequence: TGTGCCAGCCGCAGGGCAGGGGGCGATCAGCCCCAGCATTTT.

V usage is TRBV29-1 and J usage is TRBJ2-5, with D perhaps matching TRBD1 or TRBD2 (5 bases each). The J call may be faulty, since TRBJ2-7 better matches the DNA end. The length of the CDR3 is 13 residues. Looked up from germline, CDR1 is SQVTM and CDR2 is ANQGSEA. The DNA of the CDR3 is TGCAGCGTTTCGGGACGCTTAATCTACGAGCAGTACTTC. Protein product: CSVSGRLIYEQYF.

This chain connects TRBV5-4 to TRBJ2-3; 9 bases fit TRBD1. Per germline, CDR1 SGHNT and CDR2 YYREEE (reference sequence). The CDR3 runs to 16 residues. V shed 4 bases and J 2 bases; nucleotides not matched to a gene: 8. DNA of the CDR3: TGTGCCAGCAGCCCCGGGGACAGGGTGGCCACAGATACGCAGTATTTT. Translating gives CASSPGDRVATDTQYF.

The chain has TRBV5-1 and TRBJ2-5, with 7 bases matching TRBD2. V lost 4 bases, J lost 5 bases, and 20 bases stayed unmatched. Germline V gives CDR1 SGHRS, CDR2 YFSETQ. CDR3 length: 18 amino acids. CDR3 bases: TGCGCCAGCAGCAGCCCTTGGGGGAAGCGGGATGAGTCGGAGACCCAGTACTTC. Translation: CASSSPWGKRDESETQYF. Looking up the rest from reference TRBV5-1 and TRBJ2-5 gives the full variable domain: KAGVTQTPRYLIKTRGQQVTLSCSPISGHRSVSWYQQTPGQGLQFLFEYFSETQRNKGNFPGRFSGRQFSNSRSEMNVSTLELGDSALYLCASSSPWGKRDESETQYFGPGTRLLVL.

The V call is TRBV27, the J call TRBJ1-5; 9 bases align to TRBD1. V lost 4 bases and J lost 7; bases outside the gene matches: 11. CDR1 and CDR2 from the germline V gene are MNHEY and SMNVEV (reference sequence). The CDR3 runs 16 residues. As DNA, the CDR3 is TGTGCCAGCAGTTCCCGGGACAGGGAGGAAGAACAGCCCCAGCATTTT. Translated: CASSSRDREEEQPQHF.

This clone came up once. The J gene is TRBJ2-7, the V gene TRBV7-3; D gene unclear. CDR3 length: 18 residues. The V end lost 8 bases, the J end lost 1 base, and 27 bases lay between the germline ends. The germline gives CDR1 SGHTA, CDR2 FQGTGA. The CDR3 DNA reads TGTGCCAGCCCAGCGAAGGTCGTAACCTCAACTTTTTCCTACGAGCAGTACTTC. Amino acid sequence: CASPAKVVTSTFSYEQYF.

V is TRBV7-3 and J is TRBJ2-7; tentatively, D is TRBD1 (6 bases). Germline CDR1 and CDR2: SGHTA and FQGTGA. CDR3 length equals 16 residues. V gave up 0 bases and J gave up 3 bases, with 15 bases separating them. The CDR3 loop is CASSLTPQGNIYEQYF. The CDR3 region has the DNA TGTGCCAGCAGCTTAACCCCCCAGGGGAATATCTACGAGCAGTACTTC.

This clone has a single count. This chain joins TRBV5-4 and TRBJ2-2; D call uncertain. Germline loops: CDR1 SGHNT, CDR2 YYREEE (reference sequence). V lost 0 bases and J lost 6, with 12 bases in between. This CDR3 comprises 15 residues. The CDR3 protein is CASSLANDGSGELFF. Here the CDR3 DNA reads TGTGCCAGCAGCTTGGCCAACGATGGCTCCGGGGAGCTGTTTTTT. The full variable domain, its missing parts supplied by reference TRBV5-4 and TRBJ2-2, is ETGVTQSPTHLIKTRGQQVTLRCSSQSGHNTVSWYQQALGQGPQFIFQYYREEENGRGNFPPRFSGLQFPNYSSELNVNALELDDSALYLCASSLANDGSGELFFGEGSRLTVL.

V is TRBV18 and J is TRBJ1-1; TRBD1 is a possible D gene (5 bases). Germline values: CDR1 KGHSH, CDR2 LQKENI. This CDR3 is 13 amino acids long. V lost 6 bases and J 1 base, leaving 9 bases between the germline ends. CDR3 DNA: TGTGCCAGCTCCCGGGGCCAGAACACTGAAGCTTTCTTT. Protein: CASSRGQNTEAFF.

This clone was counted a single time. CDR3 sequence reads: CASSVIGAGTYNEQFF. The CDR3 coding sequence is TGTGCCAGCAGTGTCATTGGGGCGGGTACATACAATGAGCAGTTCTTC. This chain links TRBV6-1 with TRBJ2-1, with D perhaps TRBD1 or TRBD2 (5 bases each). The CDR3 loop spans 16 amino acids. The ends were cut back, 4 bases at V and 4 bases at J, with 17 bases in the middle. Germline V gene sequence: CDR1 MNHNS, CDR2 SASEGT.

The chain uses TRBV5-4 and TRBJ2-2, with TRBD2 matching 14 bases. The trim removed 5 bases at V and 3 bases at J, leaving 9 bases unmatched. The CDR3 is made up of 18 amino acids. The germline V gene encodes CDR1 SGHNT and CDR2 YYREEE (reference sequence). DNA for the CDR3: TGTGCCAGCAGAACCGGGACTAGCGGGAGAGTTGACACCGGGGAGCTGTTTTTT. Its translation: CASRTGTSGRVDTGELFF. Full variable domain (remainder filled in from reference TRBV5-4 and TRBJ2-2): ETGVTQSPTHLIKTRGQQVTLRCSSQSGHNTVSWYQQALGQGPQFIFQYYREEENGRGNFPPRFSGLQFPNYSSELNVNALELDDSALYLCASRTGTSGRVDTGELFFGEGSRLTVL.

The chain has TRBV29-1 and TRBJ2-4; possibly TRBD2 for D (6 bases). This CDR3 is built from 13 residues. V was shortened by 6 bases and J by 4 bases, with 13 bases between the two germline ends. CDR1 SQVTM and CDR2 ANQGSEA come from the germline V gene. The DNA for the CDR3 is TGCAGCGTGGTGGGACTTATGAAAAACATTCAGTACTTC. This gives the protein CSVVGLMKNIQYF.

The gene calls are TRBV5-1 and TRBJ2-7; 12 bases are shared with TRBD1. Per germline, CDR1 SGHRS and CDR2 YFSETQ. The CDR3 extends over 21 amino acids. Germline trimming cut 4 bases from V and 2 bases from J; bases unmatched to any gene: 22. CDR3 nucleotides: TGCGCCAGCAGCCCGACCGGGACAGGGGGCCGGTCATGGCTAGAACCCTACGAGCAGTACTTC. It codes for CASSPTGTGGRSWLEPYEQYF.

The genes are TRBV10-3 and TRBJ2-3; no firm D call. CDR1 and CDR2 (germline): ENHRY, SYGVKD. The CDR3 covers 13 residues. Trimming shortened V by 4 bases and J by 5 bases, and 10 bases separated the two germline ends. CDR3 sequence: CAISVQEIDTQYF. CDR3 DNA: TGTGCCATCAGTGTGCAGGAGATAGATACGCAGTATTTT.

The chain has TRBV2 and TRBJ1-3, with D possibly being TRBD1 (5 bases). V was clipped by 9 bases and J by 5 bases, with 17 bases between them. CDR3 length: 14 amino acids. The germline V gene encodes CDR1 SNHLY and CDR2 FYNNEI. In DNA, the CDR3 is TGTGCCAGGGTCGCCGGGACTGACCGAAACACCATATATTTT. Translation gives CARVAGTDRNTIYF.

The rearrangement links TRBV7-8 to TRBJ1-5; no firm D call. There are 16 residues in the CDR3. Trimming took off 5 bases at V and 2 bases at J, with 16 bases between the two ends. CDR1 SGHVS and CDR2 FQNEAQ come from the germline V gene. CDR3 bases: TGTGCCAGCAGCAGCTCAGCCGGAGGTGGCAATCAGCCCCAGCATTTT. This codes for CASSSSAGGGNQPQHF.

The genes are TRBV5-5 and TRBJ1-1, with 11 bases identical to TRBD1. The germline CDR1 and CDR2 sequences are SGHKS and YYEKEE (reference sequence). V dropped 4 bases and J dropped 8; count of bases not matched to a gene: 13. The CDR3 has 16 amino acids. CDR3 bases: TGTGCCAGCAGCCTCTTAGGACAGGGGGCCAACCAGGAAGCTTTCTTT. It encodes CASSLLGQGANQEAFF.

The chain has TRBV5-1 and TRBJ2-7; D uncertain. V shed 3 bases and J shed 7 bases, with 14 bases lying between them. The CDR3 is 13 amino acids. The germline CDR1 and CDR2 sequences are SGHRS and YFSETQ. The CDR3: CASSSLATEEQYF. DNA of the CDR3: TGCGCCAGCAGCTCCCTGGCTACGGAGGAGCAGTACTTC.